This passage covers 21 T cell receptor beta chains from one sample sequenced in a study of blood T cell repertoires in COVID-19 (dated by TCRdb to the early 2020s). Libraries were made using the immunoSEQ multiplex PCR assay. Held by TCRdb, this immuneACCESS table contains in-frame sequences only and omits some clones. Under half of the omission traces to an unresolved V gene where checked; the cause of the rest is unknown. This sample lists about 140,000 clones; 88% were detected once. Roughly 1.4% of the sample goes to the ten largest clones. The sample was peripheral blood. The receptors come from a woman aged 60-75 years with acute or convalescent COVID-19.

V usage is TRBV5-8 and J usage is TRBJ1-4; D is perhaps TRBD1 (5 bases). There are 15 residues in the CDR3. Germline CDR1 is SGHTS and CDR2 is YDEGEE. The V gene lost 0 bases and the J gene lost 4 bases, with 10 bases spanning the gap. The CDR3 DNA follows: TGTGCCAGCAGCTTGGGGGGACTGATTAATGAAAAACTGTTTTTT. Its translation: CASSLGGLINEKLFF. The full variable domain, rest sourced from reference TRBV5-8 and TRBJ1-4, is EAGVTQSPTHLIKTRGQQATLRCSPISGHTSVYWYQQALGLGLQFLLWYDEGEERNRGNFPPRFSGRQFPNYSSELNVNALELEDSALYLCASSLGGLINEKLFFGSGTQLSVL.

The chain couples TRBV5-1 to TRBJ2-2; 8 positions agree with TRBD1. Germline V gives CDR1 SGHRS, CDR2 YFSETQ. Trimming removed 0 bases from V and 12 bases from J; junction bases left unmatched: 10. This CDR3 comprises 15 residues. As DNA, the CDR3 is TGCGCCAGCAGCTTGGAAGGACAGGGACTTGATAAGCTGTTTTTT. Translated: CASSLEGQGLDKLFF.

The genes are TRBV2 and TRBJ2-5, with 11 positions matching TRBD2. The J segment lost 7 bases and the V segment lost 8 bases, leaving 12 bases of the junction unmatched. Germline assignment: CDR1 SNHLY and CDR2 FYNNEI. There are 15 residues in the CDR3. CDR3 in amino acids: CASRGTSGFPGTQYF. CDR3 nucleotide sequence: TGTGCCAGCCGGGGGACTAGCGGTTTTCCAGGGACCCAGTACTTC.

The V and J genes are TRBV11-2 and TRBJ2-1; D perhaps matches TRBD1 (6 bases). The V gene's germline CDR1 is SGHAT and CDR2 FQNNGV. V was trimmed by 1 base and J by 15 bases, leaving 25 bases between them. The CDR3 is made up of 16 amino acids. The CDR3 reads CASSLVPHLGAALMFF. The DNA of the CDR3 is TGTGCCAGCAGCTTAGTACCGCACCTGGGGGCGGCATTGATGTTCTTC.

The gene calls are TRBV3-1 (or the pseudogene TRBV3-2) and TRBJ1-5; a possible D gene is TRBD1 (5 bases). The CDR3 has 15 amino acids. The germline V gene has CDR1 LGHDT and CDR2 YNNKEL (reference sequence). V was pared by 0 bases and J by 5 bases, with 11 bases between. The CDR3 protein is CASSQDAGRHQPQHF. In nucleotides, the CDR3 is TGTGCCAGCAGCCAAGACGCAGGGCGACATCAGCCCCAGCATTTT.

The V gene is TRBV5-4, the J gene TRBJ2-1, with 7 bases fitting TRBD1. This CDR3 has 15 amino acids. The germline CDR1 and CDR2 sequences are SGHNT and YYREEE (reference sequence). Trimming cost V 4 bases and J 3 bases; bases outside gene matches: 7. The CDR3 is CASSGGRDSYNEQFF. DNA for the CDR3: TGTGCCAGCAGCGGCGGCAGGGACAGCTACAATGAGCAGTTCTTC.

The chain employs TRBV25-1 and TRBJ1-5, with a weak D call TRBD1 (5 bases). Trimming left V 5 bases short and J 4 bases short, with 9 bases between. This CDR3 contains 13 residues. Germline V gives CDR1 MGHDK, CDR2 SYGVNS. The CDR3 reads CASSRGRNQPQHF. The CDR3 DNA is TGTGCCAGCAGTCGGGGGAGGAATCAGCCCCAGCATTTT.

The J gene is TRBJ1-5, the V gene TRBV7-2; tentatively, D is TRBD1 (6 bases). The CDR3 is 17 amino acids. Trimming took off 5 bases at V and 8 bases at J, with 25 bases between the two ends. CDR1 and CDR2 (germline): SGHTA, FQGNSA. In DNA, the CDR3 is TGTGCCAGCAGCCCAGAACAGGGTGGCCCGTTAATGAAGCCCCAGCATTTT. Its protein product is CASSPEQGGPLMKPQHF.

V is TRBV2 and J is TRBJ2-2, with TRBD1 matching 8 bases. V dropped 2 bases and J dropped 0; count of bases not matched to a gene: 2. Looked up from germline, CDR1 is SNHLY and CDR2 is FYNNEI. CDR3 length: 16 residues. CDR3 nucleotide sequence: TGTGCCAGCAGTGAACGACAGGGGACGAACACCGGGGAGCTGTTTTTT. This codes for CASSERQGTNTGELFF.

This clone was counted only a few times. The CDR3 bases are TGTGCCAGTAGTATCTCCCAGGGGGGCTACACCTTC. Translation: CASSISQGGYTF. This chain links TRBV19 with TRBJ1-2; perhaps TRBD1 as D (6 bases). The CDR3 totals 12 residues. Trimming cost V 3 bases and J 8 bases, with 10 bases left between them. In germline, CDR1 is LNHDA, CDR2 SQIVND (reference sequence).

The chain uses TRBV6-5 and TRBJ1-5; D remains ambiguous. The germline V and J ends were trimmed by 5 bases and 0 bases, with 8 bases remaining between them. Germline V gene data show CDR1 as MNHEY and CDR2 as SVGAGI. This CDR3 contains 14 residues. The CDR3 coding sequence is TGTGCCAGCAGTCCCAGCGGTAGCAATCAGCCCCAGCATTTT. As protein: CASSPSGSNQPQHF.

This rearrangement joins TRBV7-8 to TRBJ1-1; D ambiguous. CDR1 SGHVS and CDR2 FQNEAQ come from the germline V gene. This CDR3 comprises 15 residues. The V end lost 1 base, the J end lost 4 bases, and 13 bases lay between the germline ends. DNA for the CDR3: TGTGCCAGCAGCTTAGGGTATAAGGGAGGCACTGAAGCTTTCTTT. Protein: CASSLGYKGGTEAFF. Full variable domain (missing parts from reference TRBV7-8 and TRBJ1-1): GAGVSQSPRYKVAKRGQDVALRCDPISGHVSLFWYQQALGQGPEFLTYFQNEAQLDKSGLPSDRFFAERPEGSVSTLKIQRTQQEDSAVYLCASSLGYKGGTEAFFGQGTRLTVV.

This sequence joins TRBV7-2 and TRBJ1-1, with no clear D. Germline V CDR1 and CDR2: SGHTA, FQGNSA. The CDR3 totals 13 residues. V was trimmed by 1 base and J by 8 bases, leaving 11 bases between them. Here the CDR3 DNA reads TGTGCCAGCAGCTTAGGGCCTACCGGGGAAGCTTTCTTT. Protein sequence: CASSLGPTGEAFF.

As DNA, the CDR3 is TGTGCCAGCACCATAGGTCGGGGGACGGATAATTCACCCCTCCACTTT. It translates to CASTIGRGTDNSPLHF. This chain links TRBV5-4 with TRBJ1-6, with a tentative D call TRBD1 (5 bases). The V end was cut by 6 bases, the J end by 5 bases, with 18 bases between. Germline CDR1 is SGHNT and CDR2 is YYREEE (reference sequence). This CDR3 spans 16 amino acids.

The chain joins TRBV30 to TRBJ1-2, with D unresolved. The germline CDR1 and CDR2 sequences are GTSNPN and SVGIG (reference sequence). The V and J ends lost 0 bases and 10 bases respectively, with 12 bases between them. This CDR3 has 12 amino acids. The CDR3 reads CAWSVRAGNYTF. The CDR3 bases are TGTGCCTGGAGTGTAAGGGCGGGGAACTACACCTTC.

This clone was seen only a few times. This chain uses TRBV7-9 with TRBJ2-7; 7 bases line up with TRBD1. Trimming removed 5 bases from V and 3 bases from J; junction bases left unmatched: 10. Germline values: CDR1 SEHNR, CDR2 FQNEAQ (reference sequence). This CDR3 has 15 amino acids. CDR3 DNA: TGTGCCAGCAGCCCCATCGACAGGGATGACTACGAGCAGTACTTC. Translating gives CASSPIDRDDYEQYF.

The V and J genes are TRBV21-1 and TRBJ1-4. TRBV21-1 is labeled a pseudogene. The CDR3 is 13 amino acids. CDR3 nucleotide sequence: TGTGCCAGCAGCAAACCCCCACCGGGGAAACTGTTTTTT. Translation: CASSKPPPGKLFF.

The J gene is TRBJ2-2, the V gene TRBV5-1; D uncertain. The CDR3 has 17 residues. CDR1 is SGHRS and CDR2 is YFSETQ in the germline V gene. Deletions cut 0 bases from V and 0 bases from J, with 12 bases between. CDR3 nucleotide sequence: TGCGCCAGCAGCTTGGGACGACAAGCCGCGAACACCGGGGAGCTGTTTTTT. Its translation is CASSLGRQAANTGELFF.

The CDR3 is CASSIVERSPLHF. The CDR3 nucleotides are TGTGCCAGTAGCATTGTCGAGCGCTCACCCCTCCACTTT. The gene calls are TRBV19 and TRBJ1-6, with D unclear. This CDR3 has 13 residues. Trimming stripped 6 bases from V and 10 bases from J, with 13 bases between. The germline V gene has CDR1 LNHDA and CDR2 SQIVND (reference sequence).

The CDR3 protein is CASRSRGYYEQYF. In DNA form, the CDR3 reads TGTGCCAGCAGGTCAAGGGGGTACTACGAGCAGTACTTC. The gene calls are TRBV27 and TRBJ2-7; maybe TRBD1 (6 bases). From germline, CDR1 is MNHEY and CDR2 SMNVEV (reference sequence). The CDR3 covers 13 residues. Trimming took 6 bases from V and 3 from J, leaving 12 bases between them.

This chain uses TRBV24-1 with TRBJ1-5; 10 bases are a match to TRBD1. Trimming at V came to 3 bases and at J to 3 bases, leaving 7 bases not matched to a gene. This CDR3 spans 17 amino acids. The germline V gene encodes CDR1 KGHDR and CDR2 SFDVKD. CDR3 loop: CATSDARTGGDNQPQHF. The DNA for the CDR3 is TGTGCCACCAGTGATGCCCGGACAGGGGGAGACAATCAGCCCCAGCATTTT.